This entry describes one T cell receptor (beta chain). Its antigen is still unknown. No qualities accompany the bases; no much larger clone lies one base away. Donors were roughly 40 systemically healthy Caucasian individuals from Russia aged roughly 6 to 95 years. Each donor gave roughly 9.5 milliliters of peripheral blood, collected into EDTA-treated Vacutainer tubes. Ficoll-Paque density-gradient centrifugation was used to isolate PBMCs, with at least 7 million per sample. Trizol reagent was used to extract total RNA from PBMCs, with at least 6 micrograms per sample. The percentages of naive CD45RAhigh/CD27high T cells were determined by flow cytometry on a PBMC aliquot from every donor. This sample was included in a study of blood T cells in healthy people across ages (dated by TCRdb to 2014 to 2015). The study in broad terms: In model experiments, template switching captured roughly one uniquely barcoded TCR beta cDNA molecule for every two T cells. The study measured age-related changes in TCR beta repertoire diversity using deep sequencing normalized with unique cDNA molecular identifiers. The study analyzed two additional independent replicas of 1 million unique cDNA reads from the same blood draw for two donors, one aged 18 to 29 and one aged 80 or older. Four age groups were formed from the donors: young (average 16 years), middle-aged (just under 40), aged (around 68) and long-lived (roughly 88). The study at large found these results: Because the CMV infection status of the donors was unknown, age-related changes in expanded clonotypes may potentially have been confounded. Bulk unsorted PBMC profiling prevented conclusive comparison of naive and antigen-experienced compartments. Observed TCR beta diversity per million T cells fell roughly linearly with age, and a significant reduction was already apparent by age around 44. Observed TCR beta diversity correlated strongly with the percentage of naive T cells measured by flow cytometry. Estimates of total diversity based on one million sequenced T cells were considered lower bounds and underestimates. Compared with the aged group, the long-lived group had more naive CD4+ T cells, fewer expanded clones and increased TCR diversity, suggesting age selection.

V is pared back by 3 bases and J by 8 bases, with 8 bases lying between the germline termini. There are 11 amino acids in the CDR3, from cysteine to phenylalanine inclusive. This entry keeps only the CDR3 DNA: 33 bases, framed from base 1. The germline V gene encodes CDR1 DFQATT and CDR2 SNEGSKA (reference sequence). Libraries were constructed by 5' RACE. Sequencing took place on an Illumina HiSeq 2500. A second PCR of roughly 6 to 12 cycles was run with a J-beta primer mix and a sample-barcoded 5' primer. A template-switch 5' adaptor carrying 12 random nucleotides introduced a unique molecular identifier onto each TCR beta cDNA molecule. Each sample yielded at least 3 million CDR3-containing paired-end reads. First-strand cDNA was synthesized from all RNA with the Mint cDNA synthesis kit, primed by a TRBC-specific oligonucleotide. All cDNA was treated with uracil-DNA glycosylase and then went through a first 18-cycle PCR with the universal primers M1SS and BC2_uni_R. Per the source publication's procedure: Each sample was normalized by randomly selecting 1 million high-quality reads, each carrying a distinct molecular identifier. Instead of being binned into consensus sequences, reads that shared molecular identifiers were thrown out. MiTCR, set to a Q25 quality threshold and the strictest error-elimination algorithm, was used for CDR3 identification, clonotype clustering and error correction. A nonparametric unseen species model using Euler transformation provided a lower-bound estimate of total TCR beta diversity. Through fastp at Q25 and MiXCR, TCRdb rebuilt clones from the public reads, retaining in-frame beta chains. Identical CDR3 proteins give one entry, which carries the most common genes and DNA. Here the V and J calls rest on TCRdb's processing, not on the authors' analysis. The sample table contains 1 million or so distinct CDR3 sequences; only one count was recorded for 25% of them. Approximately 0.71% of the sample is taken by the ten largest.

These same records also appear under a second study, on T cells of mothers and their children. As the second study states: Nine systemically healthy Caucasian individuals served as donors, namely three mothers together with their six children. cDNA synthesis used all of the extracted RNA, with approximately 1.6 ug of RNA in each 15 ul reaction. In the second PCR, the M1S primer added sample barcodes and 2-4 random nucleotides. Over 9 million TCR beta CDR3 reads came from each mother, compared with approximately 2.8 million reads from each child. In both related and unrelated pairs, thymic selection shapes the output of TCR recombination in a similar way, with inherited differences having only a minor effect. Normalized repertoire overlap was always found to be slightly, but never significantly, higher in related mother-child pairs than in unrelated mother-child pairs. No persistent microchimeric T cell clones were found, with a detection sensitivity of approximately 94 clones per million clonotypes. Deep NGS was used in the study to compare the TCR beta repertoires of mothers and children and to look for features that separate related mother-child pairs from unrelated individuals. Mothers averaged around 40 +/- 4 years of age and children averaged about 10 +/- 4 years. After adapter ligation with NEBNext reagents, the libraries were sequenced on Illumina HiSeq 2000 with 100+100 nt paired-end reads. To prevent cross-contamination, the mother and child libraries were prepared a month apart and were sequenced in separate runs. For each donor, between 500,000 and 2,000,000 distinct TCR beta clonotypes were identified. Naive TCR beta clonotypes were estimated from low-frequency clonotypes matched to each donor's FACS-determined naive share, without sorting.

This receptor chain uses TRBV20-1 and TRBJ2-1; too little of a D gene remains to name it. This TCR derives from a girl aged 2 to 10 in good health. The sequencing input was blood. CDR3 reads: CSASRKDEQFF. The DNA sequence follows: TGCAGTGCTAGCCGGAAAGATGAGCAGTTCTTC.